Below, 22 T cell receptor beta chains from the same sample are listed, as sequenced in a study of T cells after posttransplantation cyclophosphamide (dated by TCRdb to the mid-2010s). Library preparation used the immunoSEQ multiplex PCR assay. Drawn from immuneACCESS, this table holds only the in-frame rearrangements with V and J called that TCRdb kept. Clones are partly lost; checked studies trace under half to an unresolved V gene and leave the rest unexplained. The sample includes around 30,000 clones, with 70% to 90% observed a single time. Around 3.5% of the sample belongs to the ten largest clones. The sample comprised PBMCs. The receptors shown here come from a man in his fifties.

The chain joins TRBV30 to TRBJ1-5; D gene ambiguous. V gave up 2 bases and J gave up 0 bases, with 8 bases separating them. This CDR3 is 14 amino acids long. CDR1 is GTSNPN, CDR2 SVGIG, per germline (reference sequence). The chain's CDR3 is CAWSTTYSNQPQHF. The CDR3 region has the DNA TGTGCCTGGAGTACCACTTATAGCAATCAGCCCCAGCATTTT.

This clone was observed once. The DNA for the CDR3 is TGTGCCAGCAGCCCTCAGGGGGACTCCACCGGGGAGCTGTTTTTT. Translating it yields CASSPQGDSTGELFF. The V and J genes are TRBV7-3 and TRBJ2-2, with TRBD1 as a possible D gene (7 bases). Per the germline V gene, CDR1 is SGHTA and CDR2 is FQGTGA. CDR3 size: 15 residues. Between the trimmed V and J ends, which lost 5 bases and 4 bases, there was a span of 14 bases.

The rearrangement joins TRBV13 to TRBJ2-7; 8 bases align to TRBD2. Germline V gives CDR1 PRHDT, CDR2 FYEKMQ (reference sequence). There are 14 residues in the CDR3. The junction had 8 bases not matched to a gene; V was cut back by 6 bases and J by 4 bases. The CDR3 here is CASSQEAGAYEQYF. The CDR3, as DNA: TGTGCCAGCAGTCAGGAAGCGGGGGCTTACGAGCAGTACTTC.

The chain couples TRBV10-3 to TRBJ2-2; perhaps TRBD2 as D (5 bases). From germline, CDR1 is ENHRY and CDR2 SYGVKD. V was pared by 8 bases and J by 5 bases, with 9 bases between. The CDR3 runs to 12 residues. CDR3 sequence: CAIFPGTGELFF. CDR3 DNA: TGTGCCATCTTCCCGGGGACCGGGGAGCTGTTTTTT.

This chain uses TRBV9 with TRBJ1-1; D unclear. V lost 5 bases, J lost 2 bases, and 16 bases lay in between. The CDR3 extends over 15 amino acids. Germline assignment: CDR1 SGDLS and CDR2 YYNGEE. The CDR3 nucleotides read TGTGCCAGCAGACCCCATAGCACCCCAAACACTGAAGCTTTCTTT. Protein: CASRPHSTPNTEAFF.

V usage is TRBV6-6 and J usage is TRBJ1-5, with 7 bases aligning to TRBD1. The germline V gene encodes CDR1 MNHNY and CDR2 SVGAGI (reference sequence). V lost 5 bases and J lost 7; bases outside the gene matches: 11. The CDR3 is made up of 15 amino acids. The DNA for the CDR3 is TGTGCCAGCAGTCCCCAGGGGGACAATCGGCAGCCCCAGCATTTT. Translating it yields CASSPQGDNRQPQHF.

The chain employs TRBV9 and TRBJ2-1; 7 bases are shared with TRBD1. There are 15 residues in the CDR3. Germline V CDR1 and CDR2: SGDLS, YYNGEE. The junction had 6 bases not matched to a gene; V was cut back by 2 bases and J by 4 bases. The CDR3 protein is CASSVFGTAYNEQFF. The CDR3 bases are TGTGCCAGCAGCGTTTTCGGGACAGCTTACAATGAGCAGTTCTTC. Full variable domain (outside the CDR3, taken from reference TRBV9 and TRBJ2-1): DSGVTQTPKHLITATGQRVTLRCSPRSGDLSVYWYQQSLDQGLQFLIQYYNGEERAKGNILERFSAQQFPDLHSELNLSSLELGDSALYFCASSVFGTAYNEQFFGPGTRLTVL.

The chain recombines TRBV7-9 with TRBJ2-1; 8 bases agree with TRBD2. After removal of 3 bases from V and 1 base from J, the junction contained 5 bases not matched to a gene. Germline V gives CDR1 SEHNR, CDR2 FQNEAQ (reference sequence). The CDR3 runs 16 residues. In nucleotides, the CDR3 is TGTGCCAGCAGCTTCAGTGGCGGGAGGTCCTACAATGAGCAGTTCTTC. It codes for CASSFSGGRSYNEQFF.

A few counts support this clone. The chain carries TRBV10-3 and TRBJ1-1; D may be TRBD1 (6 bases). This CDR3 spans 11 amino acids. CDR1 and CDR2 from the germline V gene are ENHRY and SYGVKD. Trimming cost V 8 bases and J 11 bases, with 15 bases left between them. The CDR3 region is CAIGEGGSAFF. In DNA form, the CDR3 reads TGTGCCATCGGGGAGGGGGGATCGGCTTTCTTT.

V and J are TRBV5-1 and TRBJ1-4; D perhaps matches TRBD1 (5 bases). Trimming stripped 7 bases from V and 0 bases from J, with 10 bases between. The CDR3 covers 14 residues. Germline V gene sequence: CDR1 SGHRS, CDR2 YFSETQ. This CDR3 is CASRQGTTNEKLFF. The CDR3 DNA follows: TGCGCCAGCCGTCAGGGCACAACTAATGAAAAACTGTTTTTT.

The J gene is TRBJ1-4, the V gene TRBV2; the match to TRBD1 covers 8 bases. Germline-derived CDR1 and CDR2 are SNHLY and FYNNEI. This CDR3 has 14 residues. The V and J ends lost 7 bases and 8 bases, in that order; junction bases with no gene match: 9. The CDR3 spells CASNEQGAGEKLFF. CDR3 coding DNA: TGTGCCAGCAACGAGCAGGGGGCCGGGGAAAAACTGTTTTTT.

The CDR3 DNA reads TGCAGCGTTGCACCGCCCGAGTGGACCGGGGAGCTGTTTTTT. This gives the protein CSVAPPEWTGELFF. The chain joins TRBV29-1 to TRBJ2-2; D gene uncertain. The ends were cut back, 4 bases at V and 5 bases at J, with 14 bases in the middle. The CDR3 consists of 14 residues. Germline loops: CDR1 SQVTM, CDR2 ANQGSEA.

The genes are TRBV21-1 and TRBJ2-1; the table's D call, TRBD2, has no DNA check behind it. TRBV21-1 is described as a pseudogene. The CDR3 consists of 19 residues. The CDR3: CASSLRIGTTQGGRNEQFF. The CDR3 region has the DNA TGTGCCAGCTCCCTCCGCATTGGGACTACTCAAGGCGGGAGGAATGAGCAGTTCTTC.

This chain connects TRBV7-9 to TRBJ1-2, with 9 positions matching TRBD1. The CDR3 length is 15 residues. Per germline, CDR1 SEHNR and CDR2 FQNEAQ (reference sequence). Trimming removed 3 bases from V and 7 bases from J; junction bases left unmatched: 9. CDR3 protein: CASSFRDRVLSGYTF. The CDR3 DNA reads as TGTGCCAGCAGCTTTCGGGACAGGGTTCTTAGTGGCTACACCTTC.

The DNA for the CDR3 is TGTGCCAGCAGCTCGACAGGGGGTAAGAACACCGGGGAGCTGTTTTTT. Its protein product is CASSSTGGKNTGELFF. The chain combines TRBV9 with TRBJ2-2, with TRBD1 matching over 9 bases. The CDR3 sequence is 16 residues long. V lost 4 bases to trimming and J lost 1 base; unmatched junction nucleotides: 5. From germline, CDR1 is SGDLS and CDR2 YYNGEE.

V and J are TRBV28 and TRBJ2-7; D is undetermined. The V end was cut by 6 bases, the J end by 2 bases, with 11 bases between. This CDR3 spans 13 amino acids. CDR1 is MDHEN and CDR2 is SYDVKM in the germline V gene. For the CDR3, the DNA is TGTGCCAGCAGCAATCAATTCCCCTACGAGCAGTACTTC. This translates into CASSNQFPYEQYF.

V gene TRBV9 combines with J gene TRBJ2-1; 13 nucleotides agree with TRBD2. There are 18 residues in the CDR3. Germline CDR1 is SGDLS and CDR2 is YYNGEE. With V trimmed by 0 bases and J by 4 bases, 7 bases remained unmatched. As DNA, the CDR3 is TGTGCCAGCAGCGTAGGTGGGCGGACTAGCGGGGGATACAATGAGCAGTTCTTC. Its translation: CASSVGGRTSGGYNEQFF.

The CDR3 DNA reads as TGCGCCAGCAGCTTAGGGACAGGGGAAGAGACCCAGTACTTC. Protein sequence: CASSLGTGEETQYF. This sequence joins TRBV5-1 and TRBJ2-5; 10 bases map to TRBD1. Germline V lookup: CDR1 SGHRS, CDR2 YFSETQ. V shed 2 bases and J 3 bases; nucleotides not matched to a gene: 1. The CDR3 extends over 14 amino acids.

The rearrangement uses TRBV6-6 and TRBJ1-1, with D perhaps TRBD1 (5 bases). The CDR3 sequence is 11 residues long. V lost 3 bases to trimming and J lost 8 bases, with 7 bases between them. Germline CDR1 and CDR2: MNHNY and SVGAGI (reference sequence). The CDR3 protein is CASSYYREAFF. The CDR3 DNA follows: TGTGCCAGCAGTTATTACAGGGAAGCTTTCTTT.

This clone counts as medium-sized. The rearrangement links TRBV6-4 to TRBJ1-2; TRBD1 matches 7 bases. Trimming cost V 5 bases and J 7 bases; bases outside gene matches: 10. The length of the CDR3 is 14 residues. Germline CDR1 reads MRHNA; CDR2 reads SNTAGT. The CDR3 sequence: CASSPGQDSTGYTF. The CDR3 region has the DNA TGTGCCAGCAGTCCTGGACAGGACTCGACTGGCTACACCTTC.

The genes are TRBV28 and TRBJ2-1; TRBD2 agrees at 7 bases. Trimming removed 3 bases from V and 3 bases from J; junction bases left unmatched: 5. CDR3 size: 15 residues. Germline assignment: CDR1 MDHEN and CDR2 SYDVKM. CDR3 DNA: TGTGCCAGCAGTTTGACGAAGCGGGACTACAATGAGCAGTTCTTC. Its protein is CASSLTKRDYNEQFF.

The V and J genes are TRBV9 and TRBJ2-1; 9 bases are shared with TRBD2. The germline gives CDR1 SGDLS, CDR2 YYNGEE. This CDR3 is 15 amino acids long. J lost 4 bases, V lost 2 bases, and 4 bases had no gene match. For the CDR3, the DNA is TGTGCCAGCAGCGTTAGTCTAGCGGGATACAATGAGCAGTTCTTC. It encodes CASSVSLAGYNEQFF.